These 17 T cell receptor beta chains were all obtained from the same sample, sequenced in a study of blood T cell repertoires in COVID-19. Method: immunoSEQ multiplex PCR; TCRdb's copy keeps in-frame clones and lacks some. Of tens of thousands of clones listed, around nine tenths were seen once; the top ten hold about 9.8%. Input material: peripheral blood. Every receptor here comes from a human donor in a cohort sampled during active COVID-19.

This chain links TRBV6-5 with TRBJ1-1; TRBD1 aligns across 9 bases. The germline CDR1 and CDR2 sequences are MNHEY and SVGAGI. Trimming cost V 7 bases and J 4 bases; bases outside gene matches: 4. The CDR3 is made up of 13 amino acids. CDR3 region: CASTQDRGTEAFF. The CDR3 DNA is TGTGCCAGCACCCAGGACAGGGGCACTGAAGCTTTCTTT.

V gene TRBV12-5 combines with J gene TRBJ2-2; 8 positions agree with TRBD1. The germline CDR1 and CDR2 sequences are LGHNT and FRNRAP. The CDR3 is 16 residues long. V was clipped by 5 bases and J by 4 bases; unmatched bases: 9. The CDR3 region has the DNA TGTGCTAGTGGTCCCAGTCAGGGGGCTAGCACCGGGGAGCTGTTTTTT. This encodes CASGPSQGASTGELFF.

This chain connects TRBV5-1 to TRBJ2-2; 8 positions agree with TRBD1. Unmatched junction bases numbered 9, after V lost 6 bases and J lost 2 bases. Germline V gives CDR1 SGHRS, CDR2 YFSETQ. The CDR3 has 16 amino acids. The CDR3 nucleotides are TGCGCCAGCACCGGGACAGGAGGAACAAACACCGGGGAGCTGTTTTTT. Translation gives CASTGTGGTNTGELFF. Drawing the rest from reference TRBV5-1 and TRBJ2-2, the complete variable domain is KAGVTQTPRYLIKTRGQQVTLSCSPISGHRSVSWYQQTPGQGLQFLFEYFSETQRNKGNFPGRFSGRQFSNSRSEMNVSTLELGDSALYLCASTGTGGTNTGELFFGEGSRLTVL.

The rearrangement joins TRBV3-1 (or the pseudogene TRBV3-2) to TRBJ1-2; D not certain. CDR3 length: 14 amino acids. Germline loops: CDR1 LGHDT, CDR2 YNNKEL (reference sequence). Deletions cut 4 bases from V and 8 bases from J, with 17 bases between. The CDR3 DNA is TGTGCCAGCAGCCCCCAGCGGAGCATGAGGGGCTACACCTTC. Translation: CASSPQRSMRGYTF.

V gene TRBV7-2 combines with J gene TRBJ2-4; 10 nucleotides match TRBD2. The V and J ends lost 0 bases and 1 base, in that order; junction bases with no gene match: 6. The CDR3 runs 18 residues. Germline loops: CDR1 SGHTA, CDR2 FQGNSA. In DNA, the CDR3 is TGTGCCAGCAGCTTAGCGAGCGGGGGGGCCTCGGCCAAAAACATTCAGTACTTC. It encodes CASSLASGGASAKNIQYF.

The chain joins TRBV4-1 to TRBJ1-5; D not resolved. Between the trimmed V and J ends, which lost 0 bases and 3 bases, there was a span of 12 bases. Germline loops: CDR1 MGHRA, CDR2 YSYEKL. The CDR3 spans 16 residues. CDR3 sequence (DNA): TGCGCCAGCAGCCAAGAGCCCGCGGGATACAATCAGCCCCAGCATTTT. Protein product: CASSQEPAGYNQPQHF.

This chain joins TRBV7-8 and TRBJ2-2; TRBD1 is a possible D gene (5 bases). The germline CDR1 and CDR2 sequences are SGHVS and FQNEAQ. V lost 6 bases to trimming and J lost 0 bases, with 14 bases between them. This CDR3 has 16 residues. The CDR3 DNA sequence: TGTGCCAGCAGTTTGACAGAGACCCCGAACACCGGGGAGCTGTTTTTT. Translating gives CASSLTETPNTGELFF.

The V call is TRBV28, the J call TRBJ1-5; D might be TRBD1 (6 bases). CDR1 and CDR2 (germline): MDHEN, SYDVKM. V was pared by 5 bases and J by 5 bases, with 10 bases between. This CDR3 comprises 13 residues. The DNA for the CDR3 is TGTGCCAGCAGTCAGGGGATTCATCAGCCCCAGCATTTT. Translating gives CASSQGIHQPQHF. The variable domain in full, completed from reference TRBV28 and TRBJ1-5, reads DVKVTQSSRYLVKRTGEKVFLECVQDMDHENMFWYRQDPGLGLRLIYFSYDVKMKEKGDIPEGYSVSREKKERFSLILESASTNQTSMYLCASSQGIHQPQHFGDGTRLSIL.

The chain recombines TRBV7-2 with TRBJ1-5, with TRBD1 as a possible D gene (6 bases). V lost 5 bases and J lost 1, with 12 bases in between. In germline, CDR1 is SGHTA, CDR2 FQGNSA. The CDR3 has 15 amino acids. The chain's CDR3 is CASSRQGLSNQPQHF. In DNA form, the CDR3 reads TGTGCCAGCAGCCGGCAGGGGTTGAGCAATCAGCCCCAGCATTTT. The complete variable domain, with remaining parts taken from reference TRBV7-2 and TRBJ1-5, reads GAGVSQSPSNKVTEKGKDVELRCDPISGHTALYWYRQSLGQGLEFLIYFQGNSAPDKSGLPSDRFSAERTGGSVSTLTIQRTQQEDSAVYLCASSRQGLSNQPQHFGDGTRLSIL.

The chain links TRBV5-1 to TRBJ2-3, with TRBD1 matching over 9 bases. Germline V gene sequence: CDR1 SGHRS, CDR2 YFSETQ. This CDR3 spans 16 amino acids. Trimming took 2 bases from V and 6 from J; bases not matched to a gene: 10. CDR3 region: CASSFGRTGVTDTQYF. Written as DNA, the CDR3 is TGCGCCAGCAGCTTCGGCCGGACAGGGGTCACGGATACGCAGTATTTT. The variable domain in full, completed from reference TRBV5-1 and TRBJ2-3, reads KAGVTQTPRYLIKTRGQQVTLSCSPISGHRSVSWYQQTPGQGLQFLFEYFSETQRNKGNFPGRFSGRQFSNSRSEMNVSTLELGDSALYLCASSFGRTGVTDTQYFGPGTRLTVL.

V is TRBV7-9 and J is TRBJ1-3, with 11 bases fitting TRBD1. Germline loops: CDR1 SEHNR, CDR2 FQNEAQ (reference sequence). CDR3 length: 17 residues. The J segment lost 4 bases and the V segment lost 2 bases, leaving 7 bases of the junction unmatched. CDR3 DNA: TGTGCCAGCAGCTTATACTGGGGACAGGGGGAAGGAAACACCATATATTTT. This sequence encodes CASSLYWGQGEGNTIYF.

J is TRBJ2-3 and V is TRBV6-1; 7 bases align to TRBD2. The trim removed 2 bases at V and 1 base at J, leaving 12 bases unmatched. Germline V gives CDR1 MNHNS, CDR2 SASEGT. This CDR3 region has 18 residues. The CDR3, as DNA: TGTGCCAGCAGTGAATCCGTTCCCGGACTAGACGGCACAGATACGCAGTATTTT. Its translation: CASSESVPGLDGTDTQYF.

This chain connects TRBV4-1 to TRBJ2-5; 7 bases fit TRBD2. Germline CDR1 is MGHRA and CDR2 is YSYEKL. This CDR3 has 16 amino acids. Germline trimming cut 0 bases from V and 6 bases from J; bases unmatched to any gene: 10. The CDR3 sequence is CASSQDGGEMRKTQYF. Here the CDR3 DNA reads TGCGCCAGCAGCCAAGATGGGGGGGAAATGAGGAAGACCCAGTACTTC.

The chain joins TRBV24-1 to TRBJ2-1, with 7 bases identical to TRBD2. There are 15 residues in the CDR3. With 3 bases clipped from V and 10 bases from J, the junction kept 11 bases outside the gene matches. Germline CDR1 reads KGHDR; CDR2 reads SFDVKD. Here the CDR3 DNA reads TGTGCCACCAGTGATAGCGGGGAGGTCGTGGAAGAGCAGTTCTTC. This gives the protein CATSDSGEVVEEQFF.

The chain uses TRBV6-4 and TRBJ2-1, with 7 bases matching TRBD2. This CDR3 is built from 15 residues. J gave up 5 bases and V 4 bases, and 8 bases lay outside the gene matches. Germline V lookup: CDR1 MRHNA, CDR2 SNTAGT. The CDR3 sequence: CASSAEQGGNNEQFF. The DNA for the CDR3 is TGTGCCAGCAGTGCCGAGCAGGGAGGGAACAATGAGCAGTTCTTC.

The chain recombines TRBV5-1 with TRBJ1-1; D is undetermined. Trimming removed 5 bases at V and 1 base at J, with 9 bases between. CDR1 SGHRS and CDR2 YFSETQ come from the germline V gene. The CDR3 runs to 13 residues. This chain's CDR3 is CASSPTWNTEAFF. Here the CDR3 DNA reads TGCGCCAGCAGTCCGACATGGAACACTGAAGCTTTCTTT.

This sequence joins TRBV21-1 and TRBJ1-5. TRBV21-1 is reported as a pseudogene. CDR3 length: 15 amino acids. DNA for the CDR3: TGTGCCAGCAGCTTCGGGGGTTTGGACAATCAGCCCCAGCATTTT. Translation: CASSFGGLDNQPQHF.